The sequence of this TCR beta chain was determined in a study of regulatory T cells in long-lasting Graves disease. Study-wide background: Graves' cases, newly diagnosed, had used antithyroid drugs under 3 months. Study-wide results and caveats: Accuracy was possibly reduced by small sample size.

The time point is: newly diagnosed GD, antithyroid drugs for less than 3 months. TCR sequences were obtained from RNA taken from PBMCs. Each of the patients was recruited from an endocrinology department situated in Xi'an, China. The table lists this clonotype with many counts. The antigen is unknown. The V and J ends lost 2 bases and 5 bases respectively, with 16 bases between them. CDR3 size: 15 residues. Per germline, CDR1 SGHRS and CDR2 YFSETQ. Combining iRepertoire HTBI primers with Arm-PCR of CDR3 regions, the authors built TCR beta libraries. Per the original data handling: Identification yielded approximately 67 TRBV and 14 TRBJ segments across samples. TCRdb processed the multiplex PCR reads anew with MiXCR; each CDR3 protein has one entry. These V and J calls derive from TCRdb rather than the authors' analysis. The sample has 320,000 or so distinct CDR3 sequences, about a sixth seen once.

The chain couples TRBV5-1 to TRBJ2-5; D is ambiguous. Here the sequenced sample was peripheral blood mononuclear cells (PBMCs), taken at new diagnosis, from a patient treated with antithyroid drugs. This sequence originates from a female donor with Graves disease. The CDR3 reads CASSFFPEMGETQYF. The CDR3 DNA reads TGCGCCAGCAGCTTCTTTCCGGAGATGGGGGAGACCCAGTACTTC.